The rows below give T cell receptor beta chains drawn from one sample of a study of CD8 T cells in Susac syndrome. A single record per CDR3 protein comes from TCRdb applying MiXCR to the immunoSEQ multiplex PCR reads. This sample has 200,000 to 250,000 distinct CDR3 sequences, with approximately 95% found just once. Sequencing was carried out using CD4+ T cells from PBMCs. The receptors here all came from a human donor with multiple sclerosis. The CDR3 runs from the conserved cysteine through the conserved F or W. The D gene is left open where the match is weak. Clone size is not always given. Where it is, it says once, few, many or a class for expanded clones.

>TRBJ2-3|TRBD1|.|TRBV12-3/TRBV12-4|16
CASRPGTGPSLDTQYF
TGTGCCAGCAGGCCCGGGACAGGGCCTTCGCTCGATACGCAGTATTTT
>TRBJ2-1|.|.|TRBV7-9|16
CASSLASGQDYNEQFF
TGTGCCAGCAGCTTAGCTAGCGGACAGGACTACAATGAGCAGTTCTTC
>TRBJ2-1|.|.|TRBV7-2|13
CASSSRSSPVQFF
TGTGCCAGCAGCTCCCGGAGTAGTCCCGTGCAGTTCTTC
>TRBJ1-2|.|.|TRBV30|13
CAWSPEWGYGYTF
TGTGCCTGGAGTCCCGAGTGGGGCTATGGCTACACCTTC
>TRBJ1-6|.|.|TRBV3-1|12
CASSRPREPLHF
TGTGCCAGCAGCCGACCCCGGGAACCCCTCCACTTT
>TRBJ1-6|.|.|TRBV14|13
CASAEGVNSPLHF
TGTGCCAGCGCCGAGGGGGTTAACTCACCCCTCCACTTT
>TRBJ2-1|TRBD2|.|TRBV10-3|15
CAISVLAGRYNEQFF
TGTGCCATCAGTGTACTAGCGGGGAGATACAATGAGCAGTTCTTC
>TRBJ1-6|.|.|TRBV7-8|14
CASSLRSGGSPLHF
TGTGCCAGCAGCTTACGCTCGGGTGGGTCACCCCTCCACTTT
>TRBJ2-6|.|.|TRBV12-3/TRBV12-4|14
CASSLPPGANVLTF
TGTGCCAGCAGTTTACCCCCTGGGGCCAACGTCCTGACTTTC
>TRBJ1-6|.|.|TRBV5-1|14
CASTSDKGISPLHF
TGCGCCAGCACGTCGGATAAGGGTATTTCACCCCTCCACTTT
>TRBJ2-1|.|.|TRBV18|14
CASSPWTVNNEQFF
TGTGCCAGCTCACCTTGGACGGTCAACAATGAGCAGTTCTTC
>TRBJ1-1|.|once|TRBV3-1|11
CASSQGIEAFF
TGTGCCAGCAGCCAGGGGATTGAAGCTTTCTTT
>TRBJ2-5|.|.|TRBV20-1|11
CSLDDAETQYF
TGCAGTCTTGACGACGCGGAGACCCAGTACTTC
>TRBJ2-1|TRBD2|.|TRBV7-2|19
CASSFIAGRVGSSYNEQFF
TGTGCCAGCAGCTTCATAGCGGGACGAGTCGGGAGCTCCTACAATGAGCAGTTCTTC
>TRBJ1-1|TRBD1|.|TRBV2|16
CATSTGVYSSNTEAFF
TGTGCCACCTCAACAGGGGTCTACTCCTCGAACACTGAAGCTTTCTTT
>TRBJ1-2|.|.|TRBV3-1|15
CASSQGLGTNYGYTF
TGTGCCAGCAGCCAAGGGCTGGGAACAAACTATGGCTACACCTTC
>TRBJ1-4|.|.|TRBV15|15
CATSREVATNEKLFF
TGTGCCACCAGCAGAGAAGTTGCAACTAATGAAAAACTGTTTTTT
>TRBJ1-6|TRBD1|once|TRBV4-2|16
CASSQDDRGVGSPLHF
TGTGCCAGCAGCCAAGATGACAGGGGGGTGGGTTCACCCCTCCACTTT
>TRBJ2-5|TRBD2|.|TRBV20-1|16
CSASWDVAGVQETQYF
TGCAGTGCTAGTTGGGATGTAGCGGGGGTCCAAGAGACCCAGTACTTC
>TRBJ1-2|.|.|TRBV5-1|14
CASSLDGTNYGYTF
TGCGCCAGCAGCTTGGACGGCACTAACTATGGCTACACCTTC